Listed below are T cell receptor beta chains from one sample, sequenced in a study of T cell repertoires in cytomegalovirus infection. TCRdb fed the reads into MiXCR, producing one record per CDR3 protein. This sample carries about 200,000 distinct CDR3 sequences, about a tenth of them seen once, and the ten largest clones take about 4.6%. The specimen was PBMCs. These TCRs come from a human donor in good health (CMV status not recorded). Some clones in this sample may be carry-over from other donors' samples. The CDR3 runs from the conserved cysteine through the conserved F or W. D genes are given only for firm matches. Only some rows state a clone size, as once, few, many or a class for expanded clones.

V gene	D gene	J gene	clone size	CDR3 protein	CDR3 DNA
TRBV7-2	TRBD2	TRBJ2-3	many	CAGSGGPPGTQYF	TGTGCCGGGAGCGGGGGCCCCCCTGGTACGCAGTATTTT
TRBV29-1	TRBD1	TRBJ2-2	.	CSADPTGITGELFF	TGCAGCGCCGACCCGACAGGGATCACCGGGGAGCTGTTTTTT
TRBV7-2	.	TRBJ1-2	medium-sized	CASSLDGSRYGYTF	TGTGCCAGCAGCTTAGACGGGAGCCGCTATGGCTACACCTTC
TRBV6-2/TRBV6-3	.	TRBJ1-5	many	CASSQQIGNQPQHF	TGTGCCAGCAGTCAACAAATAGGCAATCAGCCCCAGCATTTT
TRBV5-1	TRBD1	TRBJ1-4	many	CASSPRQGSNEKLFF	TGCGCCAGCAGCCCCCGACAGGGGAGTAATGAAAAACTGTTTTTT
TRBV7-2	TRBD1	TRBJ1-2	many	CASSLATGGPGYTF	TGTGCCAGCAGCTTAGCAACAGGGGGGCCTGGCTACACCTTC
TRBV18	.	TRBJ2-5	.	CASSPNRDNQETQYF	TGTGCCAGCTCACCAAACCGAGATAACCAAGAGACCCAGTACTTC
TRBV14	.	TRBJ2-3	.	CASSQANTDTQYF	TGTGCCAGCAGCCAGGCAAACACAGATACGCAGTATTTT
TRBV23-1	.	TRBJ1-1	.	CASSQGRGGPNTEAFF	TGCGCCAGCAGTCAAGGGAGGGGAGGTCCGAACACTGAAGCTTTCTTT
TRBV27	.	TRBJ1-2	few	CASSAIPGDADYGYTF	TGTGCCAGCAGTGCAATACCAGGGGATGCGGACTATGGCTACACCTTC
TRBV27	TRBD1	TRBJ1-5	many	CASSRTGQALNSNQPQHF	TGTGCCAGCAGCCGGACGGGACAGGCCCTTAATAGCAATCAGCCCCAGCATTTT
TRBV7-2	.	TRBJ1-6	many	CASSLQGSTHIHNSPLHF	TGTGCCAGCAGCTTACAGGGCTCAACACATATCCATAATTCACCCCTCCACTTT
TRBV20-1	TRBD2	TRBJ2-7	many	CSADHSGSSYEQYF	TGCAGTGCTGACCATAGCGGGAGTTCTTACGAGCAGTACTTC
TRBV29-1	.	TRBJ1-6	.	CSVDRQSPVDNSPLHF	TGCAGCGTTGACCGGCAGTCCCCCGTAGATAATTCACCCCTCCACTTT
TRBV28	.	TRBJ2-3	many	CASSSVSTDTQYF	TGTGCCAGCAGTTCGGTCAGCACAGATACGCAGTATTTT
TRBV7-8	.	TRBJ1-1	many	CASSLWGAGSEAFF	TGTGCCAGCAGCTTATGGGGGGCAGGAAGTGAAGCTTTCTTT
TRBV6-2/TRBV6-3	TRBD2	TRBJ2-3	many	CASRPRLAGDQISTDTQYF	TGTGCCAGCAGGCCTCGACTAGCGGGGGACCAAATTAGCACAGATACGCAGTATTTT
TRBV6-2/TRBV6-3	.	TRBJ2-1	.	CASSRIVLAGYNEQFF	TGTGCCAGCAGTCGAATAGTACTAGCAGGTTACAATGAGCAGTTCTTC
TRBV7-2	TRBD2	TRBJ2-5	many	CASSLRLADYQETQYF	TGTGCCAGCAGCCTCCGGCTAGCGGACTACCAAGAGACCCAGTACTTC
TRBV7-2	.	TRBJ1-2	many	CASSLVRGSGYTF	TGTGCCAGCAGCTTGGTCAGGGGCAGTGGCTACACCTTC
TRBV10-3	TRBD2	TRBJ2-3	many	CAIGASGGSTDTQYF	TGTGCCATCGGCGCTTCGGGGGGGAGCACAGATACGCAGTATTTT
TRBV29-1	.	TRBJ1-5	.	CSGSTSDSNQPQHF	TGCAGCGGTTCCACGTCGGATAGCAATCAGCCCCAGCATTTT
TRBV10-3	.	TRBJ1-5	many	CATLARGGDQPQHF	TGTGCCACGTTGGCGCGGGGTGGCGATCAGCCCCAGCATTTT
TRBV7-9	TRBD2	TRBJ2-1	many	CASTAGGRYNEQFF	TGTGCCAGCACAGCGGGGGGGCGCTACAATGAGCAGTTCTTC